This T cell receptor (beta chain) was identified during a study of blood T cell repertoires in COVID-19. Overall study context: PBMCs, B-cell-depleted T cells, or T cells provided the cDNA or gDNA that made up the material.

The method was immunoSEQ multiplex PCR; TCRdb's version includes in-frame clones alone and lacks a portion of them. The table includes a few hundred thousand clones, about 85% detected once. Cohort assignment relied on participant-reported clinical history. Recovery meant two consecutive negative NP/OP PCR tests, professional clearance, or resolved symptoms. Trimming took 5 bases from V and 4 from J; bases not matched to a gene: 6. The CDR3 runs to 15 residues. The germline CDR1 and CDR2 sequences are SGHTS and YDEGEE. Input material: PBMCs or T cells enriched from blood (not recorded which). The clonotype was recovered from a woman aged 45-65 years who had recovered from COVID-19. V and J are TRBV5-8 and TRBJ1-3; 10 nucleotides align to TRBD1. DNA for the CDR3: TGTGCCAGCAGACGGACAGGGGGGACGGGAAACACCATATATTTT. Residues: CASRRTGGTGNTIYF.